The sample holds one count of the clone carrying this T cell receptor beta chain. RNA, at about 0.45 to 1 ug, was reverse transcribed with random hexamers. The CDR3 of TCR beta was amplified by immunoSEQ multiplex PCR across 54 Vbeta and 13 Jbeta. TCRdb reprocessed the immunoSEQ multiplex PCR reads with MiXCR, giving one entry per CDR3 protein. The sample yields approximately 46,000 distinct CDR3 sequences, approximately 92% seen once. V was pared by 5 bases and J by 1 base, with 9 bases between. The germline V gene encodes CDR1 GTSNPN and CDR2 SVGIG (reference sequence). The CDR3 loop spans 12 amino acids. These data belong to a study of CD8 T cells in Susac syndrome.

The TCR comes from a human donor in good health. The V call is TRBV30, the J call TRBJ2-7; perhaps TRBD2 as D (6 bases). Sequences were obtained from CD8+ T cells from PBMCs. The chain's CDR3 is CAWSGTSYEQYF. The CDR3 DNA reads TGTGCCTGGTCCGGGACTTCCTACGAGCAGTACTTC.